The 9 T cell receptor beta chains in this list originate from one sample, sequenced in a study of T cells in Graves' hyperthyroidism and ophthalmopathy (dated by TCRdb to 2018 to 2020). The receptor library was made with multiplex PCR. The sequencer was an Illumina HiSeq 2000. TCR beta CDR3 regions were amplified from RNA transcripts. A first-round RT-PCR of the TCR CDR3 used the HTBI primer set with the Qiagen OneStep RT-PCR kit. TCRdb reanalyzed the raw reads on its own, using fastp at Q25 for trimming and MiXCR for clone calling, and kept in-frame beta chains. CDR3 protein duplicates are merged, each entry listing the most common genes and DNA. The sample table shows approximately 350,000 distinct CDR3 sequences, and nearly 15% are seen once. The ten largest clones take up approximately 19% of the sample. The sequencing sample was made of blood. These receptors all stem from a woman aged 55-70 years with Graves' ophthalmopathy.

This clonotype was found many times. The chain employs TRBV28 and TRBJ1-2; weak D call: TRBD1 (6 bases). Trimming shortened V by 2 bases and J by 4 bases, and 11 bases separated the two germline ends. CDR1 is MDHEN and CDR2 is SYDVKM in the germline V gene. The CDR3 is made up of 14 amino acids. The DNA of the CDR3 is TGTGCCAGCAGTTTAACACAGGGATTCTATGGCTACACCTTC. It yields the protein CASSLTQGFYGYTF.

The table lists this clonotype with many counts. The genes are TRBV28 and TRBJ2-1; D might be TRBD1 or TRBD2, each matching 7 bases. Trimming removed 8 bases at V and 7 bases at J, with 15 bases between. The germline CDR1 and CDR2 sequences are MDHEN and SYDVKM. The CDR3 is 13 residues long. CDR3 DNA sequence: TGTGCCAGCGGGGGGGAGGGGGCTAATGAGCAGTTCTTC. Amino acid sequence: CASGGEGANEQFF.

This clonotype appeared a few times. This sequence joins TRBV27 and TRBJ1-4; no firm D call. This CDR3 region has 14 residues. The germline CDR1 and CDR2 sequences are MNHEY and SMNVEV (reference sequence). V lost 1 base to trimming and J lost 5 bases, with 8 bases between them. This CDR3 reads CASSLLVGNEKLFF. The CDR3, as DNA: TGTGCCAGCAGTTTATTGGTGGGGAATGAAAAACTGTTTTTT.

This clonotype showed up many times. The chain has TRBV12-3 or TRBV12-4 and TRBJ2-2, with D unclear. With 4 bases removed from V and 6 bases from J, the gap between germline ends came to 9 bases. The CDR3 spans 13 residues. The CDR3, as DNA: TGTGCCAGCAGTTCAATCACCGCCGGGGAGCTGTTTTTT. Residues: CASSSITAGELFF.

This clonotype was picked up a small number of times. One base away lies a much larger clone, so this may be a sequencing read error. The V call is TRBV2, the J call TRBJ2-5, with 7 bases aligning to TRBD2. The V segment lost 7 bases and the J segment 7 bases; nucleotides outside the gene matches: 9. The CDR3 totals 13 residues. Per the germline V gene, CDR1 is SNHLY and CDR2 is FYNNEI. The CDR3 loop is CASNSLAMGTQYF. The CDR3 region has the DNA TGTGCCAGCAATTCACTAGCGATGGGGACCCAGTACTTC.

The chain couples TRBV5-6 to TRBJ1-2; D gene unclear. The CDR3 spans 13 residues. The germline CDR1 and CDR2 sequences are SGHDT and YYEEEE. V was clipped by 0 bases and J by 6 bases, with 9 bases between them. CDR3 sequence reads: CASSLGAGNGYTF. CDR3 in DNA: TGTGCCAGCAGCTTGGGGGCGGGTAATGGCTACACCTTC. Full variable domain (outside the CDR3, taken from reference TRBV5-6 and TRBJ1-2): DAGVTQSPTHLIKTRGQQVTLRCSPKSGHDTVSWYQQALGQGPQFIFQYYEEEERQRGNFPDRFSGHQFPNYSSELNVNALLLGDSALYLCASSLGAGNGYTFGSGTRLTVV.

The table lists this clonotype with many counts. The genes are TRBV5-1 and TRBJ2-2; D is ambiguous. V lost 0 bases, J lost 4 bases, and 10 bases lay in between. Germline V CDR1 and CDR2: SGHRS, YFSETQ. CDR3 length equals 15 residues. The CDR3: CASSLAPPSTGELFF. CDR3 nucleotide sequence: TGCGCCAGCAGCTTGGCCCCCCCGAGCACCGGGGAGCTGTTTTTT.

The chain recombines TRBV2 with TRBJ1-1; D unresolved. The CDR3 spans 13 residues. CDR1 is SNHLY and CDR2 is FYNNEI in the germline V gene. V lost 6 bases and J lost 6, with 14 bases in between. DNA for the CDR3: TGTGCCAGCAGGGAAATATTCAGTTCTGAAGCTTTCTTT. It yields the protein CASREIFSSEAFF.

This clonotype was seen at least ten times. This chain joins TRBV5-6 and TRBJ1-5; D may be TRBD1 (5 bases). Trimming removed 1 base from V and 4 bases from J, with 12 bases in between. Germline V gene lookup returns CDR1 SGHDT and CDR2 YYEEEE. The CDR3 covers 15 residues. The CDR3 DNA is TGTGCCAGCAGCTTGTACGGGGCAGGGAATCAGCCCCAGCATTTT. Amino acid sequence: CASSLYGAGNQPQHF.